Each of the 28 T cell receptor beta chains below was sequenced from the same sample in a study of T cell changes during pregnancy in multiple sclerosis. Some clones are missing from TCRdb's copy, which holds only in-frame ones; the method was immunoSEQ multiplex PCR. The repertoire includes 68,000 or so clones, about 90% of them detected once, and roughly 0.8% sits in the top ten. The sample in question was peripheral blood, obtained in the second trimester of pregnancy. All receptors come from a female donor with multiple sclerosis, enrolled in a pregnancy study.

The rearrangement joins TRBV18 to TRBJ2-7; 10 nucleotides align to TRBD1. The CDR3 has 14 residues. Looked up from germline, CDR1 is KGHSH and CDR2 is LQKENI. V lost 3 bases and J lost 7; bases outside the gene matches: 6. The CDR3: CASSPGTGVGEQYF. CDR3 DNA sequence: TGTGCCAGCTCACCGGGGACAGGGGTTGGGGAGCAGTACTTC. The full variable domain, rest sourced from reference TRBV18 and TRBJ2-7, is NAGVMQNPRHLVRRRGQEARLRCSPMKGHSHVYWYRQLPEEGLKFMVYLQKENIIDESGMPKERFSAEFPKEGPSILRIQQVVRGDSAAYFCASSPGTGVGEQYFGPGTRLTVT.

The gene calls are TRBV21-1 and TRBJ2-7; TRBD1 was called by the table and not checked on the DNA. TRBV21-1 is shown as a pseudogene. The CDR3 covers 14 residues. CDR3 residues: CASSKAPRAREQYF. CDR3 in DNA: TGTGCCAGCAGCAAAGCGCCCAGGGCTCGGGAGCAGTACTTC.

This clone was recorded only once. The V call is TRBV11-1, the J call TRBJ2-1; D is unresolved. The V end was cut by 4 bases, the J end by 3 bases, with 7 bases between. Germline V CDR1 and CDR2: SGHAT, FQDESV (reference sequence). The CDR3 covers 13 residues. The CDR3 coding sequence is TGTGCCAGCAGCTACGCCGGCTACAATGAGCAGTTCTTC. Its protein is CASSYAGYNEQFF.

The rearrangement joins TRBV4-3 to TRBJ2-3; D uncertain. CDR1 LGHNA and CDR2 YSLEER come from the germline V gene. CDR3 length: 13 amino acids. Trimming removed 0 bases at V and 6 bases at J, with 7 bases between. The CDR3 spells CASSQDPEDTQYF. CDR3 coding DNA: TGCGCCAGCAGCCAAGACCCCGAGGATACGCAGTATTTT.

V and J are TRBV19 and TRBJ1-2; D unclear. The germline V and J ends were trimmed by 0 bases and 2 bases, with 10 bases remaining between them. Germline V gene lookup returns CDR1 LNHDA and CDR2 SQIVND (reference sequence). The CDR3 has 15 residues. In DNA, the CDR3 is TGTGCCAGTAGTATAGACCTTACACGAAACTATGGCTACACCTTC. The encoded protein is CASSIDLTRNYGYTF.

CDR3 sequence: CASREQGPGNSPLHF. CDR3 nucleotide sequence: TGCGCCAGCAGAGAACAGGGCCCGGGGAATTCACCCCTCCACTTT. J is TRBJ1-6 and V is TRBV5-1, with D perhaps TRBD1 (6 bases). This CDR3 region has 15 residues. Germline loops: CDR1 SGHRS, CDR2 YFSETQ. Trimming stripped 5 bases from V and 7 bases from J, with 16 bases between. The full variable domain, with the rest looked up from reference TRBV5-1 and TRBJ1-6, is KAGVTQTPRYLIKTRGQQVTLSCSPISGHRSVSWYQQTPGQGLQFLFEYFSETQRNKGNFPGRFSGRQFSNSRSEMNVSTLELGDSALYLCASREQGPGNSPLHFGNGTRLTVT.

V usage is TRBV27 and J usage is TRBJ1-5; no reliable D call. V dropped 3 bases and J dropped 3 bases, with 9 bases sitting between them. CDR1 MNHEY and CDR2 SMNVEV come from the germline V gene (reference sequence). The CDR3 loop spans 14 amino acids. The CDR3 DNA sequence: TGTGCCAGCAGTTTCGGTGACTCCAATCAGCCCCAGCATTTT. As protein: CASSFGDSNQPQHF.

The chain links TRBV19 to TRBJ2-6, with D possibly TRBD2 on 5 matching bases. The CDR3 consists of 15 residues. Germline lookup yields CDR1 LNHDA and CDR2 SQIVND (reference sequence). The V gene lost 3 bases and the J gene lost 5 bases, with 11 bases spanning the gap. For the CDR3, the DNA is TGTGCCAGTAGTATCGCCCGGGGTTGGGCCAACGTCCTGACTTTC. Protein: CASSIARGWANVLTF.

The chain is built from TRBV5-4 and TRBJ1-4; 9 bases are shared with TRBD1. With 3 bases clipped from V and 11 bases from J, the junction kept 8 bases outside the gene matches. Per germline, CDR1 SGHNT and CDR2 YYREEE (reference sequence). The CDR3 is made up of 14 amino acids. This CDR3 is CASSSRTGARKLFF. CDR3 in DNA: TGTGCCAGCAGCTCAAGGACAGGGGCAAGGAAACTGTTTTTT.

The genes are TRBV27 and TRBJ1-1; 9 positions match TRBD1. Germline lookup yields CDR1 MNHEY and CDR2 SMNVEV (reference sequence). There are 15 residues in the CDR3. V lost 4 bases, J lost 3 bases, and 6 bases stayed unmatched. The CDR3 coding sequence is TGTGCCAGCAGTTCACCGGGACAGGGATACACTGAAGCTTTCTTT. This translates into CASSSPGQGYTEAFF.

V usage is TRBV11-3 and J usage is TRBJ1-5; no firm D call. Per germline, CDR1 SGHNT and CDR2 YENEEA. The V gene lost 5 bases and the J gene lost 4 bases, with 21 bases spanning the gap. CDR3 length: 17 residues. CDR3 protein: CASSPESGYGVNQPQHF. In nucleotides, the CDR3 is TGTGCCAGCAGCCCAGAAAGCGGCTACGGGGTTAATCAGCCCCAGCATTTT.

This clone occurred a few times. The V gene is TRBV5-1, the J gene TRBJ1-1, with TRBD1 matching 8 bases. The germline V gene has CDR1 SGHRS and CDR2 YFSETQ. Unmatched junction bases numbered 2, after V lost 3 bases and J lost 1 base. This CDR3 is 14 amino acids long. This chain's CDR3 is CASSSGTGNTEAFF. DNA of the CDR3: TGCGCCAGCAGCTCGGGGACAGGGAACACTGAAGCTTTCTTT.

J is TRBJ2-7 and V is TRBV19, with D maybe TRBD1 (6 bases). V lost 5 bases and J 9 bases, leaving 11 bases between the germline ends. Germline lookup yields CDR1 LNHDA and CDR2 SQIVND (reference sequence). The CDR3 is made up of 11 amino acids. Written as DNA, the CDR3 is TGTGCCAGTAGTGAACAGGGCGCGCAGTACTTC. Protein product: CASSEQGAQYF.

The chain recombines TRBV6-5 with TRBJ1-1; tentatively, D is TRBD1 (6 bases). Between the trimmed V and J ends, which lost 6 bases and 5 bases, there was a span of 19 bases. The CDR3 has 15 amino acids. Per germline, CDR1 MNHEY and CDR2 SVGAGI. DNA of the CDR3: TGTGCCAGCAGCTCGATACAGGGAAAGGGAACTGAAGCTTTCTTT. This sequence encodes CASSSIQGKGTEAFF.

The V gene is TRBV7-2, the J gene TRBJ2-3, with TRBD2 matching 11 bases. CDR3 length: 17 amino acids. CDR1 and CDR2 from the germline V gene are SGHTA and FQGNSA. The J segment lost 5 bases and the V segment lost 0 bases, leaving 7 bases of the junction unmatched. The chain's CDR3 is CASSLAQASGGQDTQYF. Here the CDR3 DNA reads TGTGCCAGCAGCTTAGCGCAGGCTAGCGGGGGGCAAGATACGCAGTATTTT.

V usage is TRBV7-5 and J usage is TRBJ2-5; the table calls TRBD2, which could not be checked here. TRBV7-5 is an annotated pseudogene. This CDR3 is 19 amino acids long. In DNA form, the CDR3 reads TGTGCCAGAAGCTTAGATAGCGGGGGGGCCTTTCGGTTCCAAGAGACCCAGTACTTC. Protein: CARSLDSGGAFRFQETQYF.

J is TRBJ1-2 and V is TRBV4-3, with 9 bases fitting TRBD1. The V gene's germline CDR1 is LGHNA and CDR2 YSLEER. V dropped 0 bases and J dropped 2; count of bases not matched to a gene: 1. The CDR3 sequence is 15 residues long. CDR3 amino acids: CASSQDDRGNYGYTF. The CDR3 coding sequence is TGCGCCAGCAGCCAAGATGACAGGGGGAACTATGGCTACACCTTC.

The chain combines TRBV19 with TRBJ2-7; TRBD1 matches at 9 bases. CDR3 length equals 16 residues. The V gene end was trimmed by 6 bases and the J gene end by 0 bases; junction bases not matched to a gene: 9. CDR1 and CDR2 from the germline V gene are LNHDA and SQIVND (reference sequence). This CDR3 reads CASRRTGTGSSYEQYF. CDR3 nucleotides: TGTGCCAGTAGGAGAACCGGGACAGGGAGCTCCTACGAGCAGTACTTC.

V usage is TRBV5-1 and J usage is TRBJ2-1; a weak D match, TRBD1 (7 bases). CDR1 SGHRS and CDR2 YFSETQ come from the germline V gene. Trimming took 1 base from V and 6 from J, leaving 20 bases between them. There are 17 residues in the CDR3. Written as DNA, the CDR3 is TGCGCCAGCAGCTTGCCCTCCCGAGACAGGGACTCCAATGAGCAGTTCTTC. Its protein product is CASSLPSRDRDSNEQFF.

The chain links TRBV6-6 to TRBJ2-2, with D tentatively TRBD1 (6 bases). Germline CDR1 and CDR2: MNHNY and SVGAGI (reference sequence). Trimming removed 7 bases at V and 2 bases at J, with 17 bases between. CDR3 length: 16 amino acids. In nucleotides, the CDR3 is TGTGCCAGCAATCCACAGGGCCTTGGTAACACCGGGGAGCTGTTTTTT. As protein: CASNPQGLGNTGELFF.

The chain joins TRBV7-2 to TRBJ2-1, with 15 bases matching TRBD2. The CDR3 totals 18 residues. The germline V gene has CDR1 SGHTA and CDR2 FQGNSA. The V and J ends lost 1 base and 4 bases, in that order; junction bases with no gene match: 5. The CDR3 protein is CASSLGGLAGGPYNEQFF. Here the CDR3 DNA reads TGTGCCAGCAGCTTAGGGGGACTAGCGGGGGGCCCATACAATGAGCAGTTCTTC.

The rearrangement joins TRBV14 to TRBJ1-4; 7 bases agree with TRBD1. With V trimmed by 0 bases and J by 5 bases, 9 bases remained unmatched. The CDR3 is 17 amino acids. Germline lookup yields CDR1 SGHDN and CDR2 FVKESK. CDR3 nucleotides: TGTGCCAGCAGCCAAGATTACCGGACAGGTTTGAATGAAAAACTGTTTTTT. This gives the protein CASSQDYRTGLNEKLFF.

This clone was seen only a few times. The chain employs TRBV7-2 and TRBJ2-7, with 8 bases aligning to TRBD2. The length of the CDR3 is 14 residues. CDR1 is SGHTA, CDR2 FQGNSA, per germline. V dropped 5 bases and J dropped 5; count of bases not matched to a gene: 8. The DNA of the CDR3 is TGTGCCAGCAGCAGCGACCCGGGGGGGCACGAGCAGTACTTC. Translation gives CASSSDPGGHEQYF. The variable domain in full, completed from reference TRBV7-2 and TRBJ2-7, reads GAGVSQSPSNKVTEKGKDVELRCDPISGHTALYWYRQSLGQGLEFLIYFQGNSAPDKSGLPSDRFSAERTGGSVSTLTIQRTQQEDSAVYLCASSSDPGGHEQYFGPGTRLTVT.

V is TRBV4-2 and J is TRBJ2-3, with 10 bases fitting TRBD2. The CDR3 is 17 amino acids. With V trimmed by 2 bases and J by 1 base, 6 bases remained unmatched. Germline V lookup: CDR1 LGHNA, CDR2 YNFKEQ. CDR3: CASSQQLLAGGTDTQYF. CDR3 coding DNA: TGTGCCAGCAGCCAACAACTCCTAGCGGGGGGCACAGATACGCAGTATTTT.

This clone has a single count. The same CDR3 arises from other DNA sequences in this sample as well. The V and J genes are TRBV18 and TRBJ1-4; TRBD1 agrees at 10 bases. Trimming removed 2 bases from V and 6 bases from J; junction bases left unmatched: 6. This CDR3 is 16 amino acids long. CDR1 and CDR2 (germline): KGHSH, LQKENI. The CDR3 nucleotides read TGTGCCAGCTCACCAGATCCGGGACAGGGGTATGAAAAACTGTTTTTT. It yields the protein CASSPDPGQGYEKLFF. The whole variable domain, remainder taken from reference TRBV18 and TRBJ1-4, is NAGVMQNPRHLVRRRGQEARLRCSPMKGHSHVYWYRQLPEEGLKFMVYLQKENIIDESGMPKERFSAEFPKEGPSILRIQQVVRGDSAAYFCASSPDPGQGYEKLFFGSGTQLSVL.

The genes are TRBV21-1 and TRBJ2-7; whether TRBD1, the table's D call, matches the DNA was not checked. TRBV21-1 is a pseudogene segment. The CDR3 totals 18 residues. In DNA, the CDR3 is TGTGCCAGCAGCAAAGGGTCTCATCCGACAGGGGGTTTCTACGAGCAGTACTTC. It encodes CASSKGSHPTGGFYEQYF.

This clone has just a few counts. The CDR3 DNA reads TGTGCCAGTAGTTCCGGACAGAGGACTGAAGCTTTCTTT. This translates into CASSSGQRTEAFF. The chain links TRBV19 to TRBJ1-1; D perhaps matches TRBD1 (6 bases). There are 13 residues in the CDR3. Trimming took off 5 bases at V and 5 bases at J, with 12 bases between the two ends. Germline CDR1 and CDR2: LNHDA and SQIVND (reference sequence).

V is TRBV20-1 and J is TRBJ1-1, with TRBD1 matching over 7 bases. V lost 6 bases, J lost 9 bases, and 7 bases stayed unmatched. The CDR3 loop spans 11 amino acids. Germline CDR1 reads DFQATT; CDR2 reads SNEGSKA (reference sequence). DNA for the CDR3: TGCAGTGCACCGACAGGGCTACAAGCTTTCTTT. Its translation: CSAPTGLQAFF.